This T cell receptor (beta chain) was captured in a study of CD8+CD57+ T cells in acquired aplastic anemia (dated by TCRdb to 2016 to 2018). About the investigation overall: Extracted DNA from sorted CD4+ and CD8+ cells averaged approximately 3.4 ug, ranging from about 0.17 to 30 ug. CD8+CD57+ expansion was defined as frequency above the mean frequency observed in healthy subjects.

Profiling of TCR beta VDJ combinations and CDR3 sequences used genomic DNA as the template. An Illumina HiSeq 2000 was the platform used for TCR repertoire sequencing. On the authors' methods: TRBV/TRBJ rearrangement plots, CDR3 size and DJ length profiles, and Simpson's diversity index were used to evaluate the repertoires. The most abundant DNA sequence in the deep sequencing data was taken as the immunodominant clone. CDR3 amino acid sequences were checked for sharing across subjects and were also compared against the VDJdb database and published repertoires. TCRdb's own reprocessing of the public reads used fastp at Q25 and MiXCR and kept productive beta chains. Rows are combined by CDR3 protein, so each entry shows the most common genes and DNA. The V and J calls were not made by the authors but by TCRdb's processing. For this sample the table gives approximately 80,000 distinct CDR3 sequences, of which 70% were detected only once. Approximately 81% of the sample lies in the top ten.

Paper-wide results and their limitations: Although roughly 29 CD8+ CDR3 sequences were shared by patients and controls, these sequences appeared highly expressed in patients and within the immunodominant clones of patients. Patients and healthy controls showed no significant difference in CD8+ Simpson's diversity (P=0.060).

Trimming takes 8 bases from V and 6 bases from J, and the germline ends sit 17 bases apart. The CDR3 has 14 amino acids, counting the end cysteine and phenylalanine. Only CDR3 DNA remains: 42 bases, in frame from the first base. Taken from the germline V gene, the CDR1 and CDR2 loops are MNHNS and SASEGT. As for this clonotype: Its cognate antigen has yet to be identified. Base qualities are not recorded, but no much larger clone differs from it by a single base.

Expansion of CD8+CD57+ cells had been shown by flow cytometry in the patients chosen for sequencing. Every patient had severe acquired aplastic anemia, diagnosed using the International Study of Aplastic Anemia and Agranulocytosis and Camitta criteria. At the time blood was sampled, none of the patients had received any therapy. The study deep-sequenced TCR repertoires of sorted CD4+ and CD8+ blood T cells from severe aplastic anemia patients and healthy subjects. Patients were enrolled in the USA under clinicaltrials.gov protocols 00001620, 01623167, 00001397, 00071045, 00081523 and 00961064. Ficoll-Paque density gradient centrifugation was used to isolate peripheral blood mononuclear cells. Before DNA extraction, CD4+ and CD8+ T cells were sorted by FACS or by magnetic beads.

Material: sorted CD4+, CD8+, or CD8+CD57+ T cells (not recorded which) from PBMCs. Recombination connected TRBV6-1 to TRBJ1-5; there is no confident call for the D gene. The source of this sequence is a human donor with aplastic anemia. The CDR3 region has the sequence CASQDAVSSQPQHF. The DNA reads as follows: TGTGCCAGCCAGGACGCAGTGTCGAGTCAGCCCCAGCATTTT.